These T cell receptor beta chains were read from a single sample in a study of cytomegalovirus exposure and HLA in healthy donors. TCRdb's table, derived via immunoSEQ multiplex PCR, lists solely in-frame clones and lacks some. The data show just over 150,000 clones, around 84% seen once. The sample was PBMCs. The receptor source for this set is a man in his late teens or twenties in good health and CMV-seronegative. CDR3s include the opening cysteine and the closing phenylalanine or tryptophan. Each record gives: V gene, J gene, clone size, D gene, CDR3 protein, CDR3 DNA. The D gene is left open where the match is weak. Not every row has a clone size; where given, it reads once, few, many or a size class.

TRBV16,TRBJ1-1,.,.,CASSHTVKTTEAFF,TGTGCCAGCAGCCATACAGTCAAGACAACTGAAGCTTTCTTT
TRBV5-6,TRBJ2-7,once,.,CASSLGRDFNRSSYEQYF,TGTGCCAGCAGCTTAGGCAGGGACTTTAATCGGAGCTCCTACGAGCAGTACTTC
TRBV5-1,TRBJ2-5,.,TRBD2,CASSSGTSRETQYF,TGCGCCAGCAGTTCCGGGACTAGTCGAGAGACCCAGTACTTC
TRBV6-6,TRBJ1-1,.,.,CASKIQGLGTEAFF,TGTGCCAGTAAGATTCAGGGACTAGGCACTGAAGCTTTCTTT
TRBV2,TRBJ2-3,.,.,CASNKLPGLRTDTQYF,TGTGCCAGCAACAAACTACCGGGACTGCGCACAGATACGCAGTATTTT
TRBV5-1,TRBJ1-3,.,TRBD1,CASRGTAAGNTIYF,TGCGCCAGCCGCGGGACAGCCGCTGGAAACACCATATATTTT
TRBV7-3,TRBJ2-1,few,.,CASSFGAPDYNEQFF,TGTGCCAGCAGCTTTGGGGCCCCGGACTACAATGAGCAGTTCTTC
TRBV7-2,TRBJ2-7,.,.,CASSPTTGWSSYEQYF,TGTGCCAGCAGCCCGACGACAGGCTGGAGCTCCTACGAGCAGTACTTC
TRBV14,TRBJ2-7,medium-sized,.,CASSPVPFYEQYF,TGTGCCAGCAGCCCAGTTCCGTTCTACGAGCAGTACTTC
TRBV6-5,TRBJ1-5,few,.,CAGWGGYSNQPQHF,TGTGCCGGTTGGGGGGGGTATAGCAATCAGCCCCAGCATTTT
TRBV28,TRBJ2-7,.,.,CASSRPGTQTYEQYF,TGTGCCAGCAGCCGTCCCGGGACACAAACCTACGAGCAGTACTTC
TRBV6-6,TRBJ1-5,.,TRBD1,CASSPDRGPGQPQHF,TGTGCCAGCAGTCCGGACAGGGGGCCAGGTCAGCCCCAGCATTTT
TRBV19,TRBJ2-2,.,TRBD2,CASSMFGAGAGELSGELFF,TGTGCCAGTAGTATGTTTGGAGCCGGAGCGGGAGAGTTGTCCGGGGAGCTGTTTTTT
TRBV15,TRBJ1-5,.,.,CATSRDLELPGSNQPQHF,TGTGCCACCAGCAGAGATCTAGAGCTACCAGGGTCCAATCAGCCCCAGCATTTT
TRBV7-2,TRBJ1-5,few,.,CASSPDGRGDQPQHF,TGTGCCAGCAGCCCAGACGGGAGGGGGGATCAGCCCCAGCATTTT